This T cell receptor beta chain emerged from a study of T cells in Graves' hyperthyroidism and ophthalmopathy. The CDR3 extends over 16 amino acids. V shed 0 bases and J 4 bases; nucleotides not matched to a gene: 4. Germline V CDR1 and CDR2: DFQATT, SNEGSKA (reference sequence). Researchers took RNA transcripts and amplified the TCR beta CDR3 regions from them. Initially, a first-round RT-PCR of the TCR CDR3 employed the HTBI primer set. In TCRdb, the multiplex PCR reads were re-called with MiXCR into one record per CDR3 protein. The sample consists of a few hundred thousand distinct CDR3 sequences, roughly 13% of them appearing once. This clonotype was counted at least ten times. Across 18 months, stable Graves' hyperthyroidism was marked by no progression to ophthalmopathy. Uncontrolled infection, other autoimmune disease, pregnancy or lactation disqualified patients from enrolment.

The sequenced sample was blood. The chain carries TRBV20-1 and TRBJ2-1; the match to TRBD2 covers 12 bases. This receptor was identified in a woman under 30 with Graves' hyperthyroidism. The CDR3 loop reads CSARDRLAGAYNEQFF. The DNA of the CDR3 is TGCAGTGCTAGAGATCGACTAGCGGGGGCATACAATGAGCAGTTCTTC.